The rows below give T cell receptor beta chains drawn from one sample of a study of cytomegalovirus exposure and HLA in healthy donors. TCRdb keeps only in-frame clones here, not all; method: immunoSEQ multiplex PCR. The sample has over 70,000 clones, around 77% seen once. The sample taken for sequencing was PBMCs. These receptors all come from a man between 25 and 39 years old in good health and CMV-seronegative. CDR3s include the opening cysteine and the closing phenylalanine or tryptophan. Fields, in order: J gene, V gene, clone size, D gene, CDR3 DNA, CDR3 protein. A D gene is named only where the DNA matches it firmly. The size entry is marked missing in some rows and otherwise reads once, few, many or a size class.

j_gene: TRBJ1-5; v_gene: TRBV5-1; abundance: .; d_gene: .; CDR3nt: TGCGCCAGCAGCTTGGTTACAGGACCCAATCAGCCCCAGCATTTT; CDR3aa: CASSLVTGPNQPQHF
j_gene: TRBJ2-6; v_gene: TRBV29-1; abundance: .; d_gene: .; CDR3nt: TGCAGCGTTTCAGGGCCTGGGGCCAACGTCCTGACTTTC; CDR3aa: CSVSGPGANVLTF
j_gene: TRBJ1-1; v_gene: TRBV13; abundance: .; d_gene: TRBD1; CDR3nt: TGTGCCAGCAGTTTATGGACAGGCCCTGAAGCTTTCTTT; CDR3aa: CASSLWTGPEAFF
j_gene: TRBJ2-7; v_gene: TRBV28; abundance: .; d_gene: TRBD1; CDR3nt: TGTGCCACCGACGACAGGGGGTACGAGCAGTACTTC; CDR3aa: CATDDRGYEQYF
j_gene: TRBJ1-2; v_gene: TRBV5-1; abundance: .; d_gene: .; CDR3nt: TGCGCCAGCAGGAAGAAGGGAGAGGATGGCTACACCTTC; CDR3aa: CASRKKGEDGYTF
j_gene: TRBJ2-7; v_gene: TRBV6-6; abundance: .; d_gene: TRBD1; CDR3nt: TGTGCCAGCAGCCCTCGACCGGGACAGGGTTACGAGCAGTACTTC; CDR3aa: CASSPRPGQGYEQYF
j_gene: TRBJ2-7; v_gene: TRBV19; abundance: .; d_gene: .; CDR3nt: TGTGCCAGTAAGAACGACACCATCTACGAGCAGTACTTC; CDR3aa: CASKNDTIYEQYF
j_gene: TRBJ2-1; v_gene: TRBV13; abundance: once; d_gene: TRBD2; CDR3nt: TGTGCCAGCAGCCTGGGTCCACTAGCGGGAGGCAATGAGCAGTTCTTC; CDR3aa: CASSLGPLAGGNEQFF
j_gene: TRBJ2-2; v_gene: TRBV30; abundance: .; d_gene: TRBD1; CDR3nt: TGTGCCTGGAGTCCACAGGGGGCGGACACCGGGGAGCTGTTTTTT; CDR3aa: CAWSPQGADTGELFF
j_gene: TRBJ1-3; v_gene: TRBV10-2; abundance: .; d_gene: TRBD1; CDR3nt: TGCGCCAGCAGTGAGGACAGGGACTCTGGAAACACCATATATTTT; CDR3aa: CASSEDRDSGNTIYF
j_gene: TRBJ2-7; v_gene: TRBV6-5; abundance: .; d_gene: .; CDR3nt: TGTGCCAGCAGTTACTCAGACAGCTCCTACGAGCAGTACTTC; CDR3aa: CASSYSDSSYEQYF
j_gene: TRBJ2-7; v_gene: TRBV7-9; abundance: once; d_gene: TRBD1; CDR3nt: TGTTCCAGCAGCTTAGCGACAGGGTTAACCTACGAGCAGTACTTC; CDR3aa: CSSSLATGLTYEQYF
j_gene: TRBJ2-7; v_gene: TRBV19; abundance: few; d_gene: .; CDR3nt: TGTGCCAGTAGTATTGGAGTACGCCCTCCTTTCGAGCAGTACTTC; CDR3aa: CASSIGVRPPFEQYF
j_gene: TRBJ1-1; v_gene: TRBV10-2; abundance: .; d_gene: .; CDR3nt: TGCGCCAGCAGTGAACACAGCTTGAACACTGAAGCTTTCTTT; CDR3aa: CASSEHSLNTEAFF
j_gene: TRBJ2-7; v_gene: TRBV7-2; abundance: .; d_gene: TRBD2; CDR3nt: TGTGCCAGCAGCTGGACTAGCGGGGGTTACGAGCAGTACTTC; CDR3aa: CASSWTSGGYEQYF
j_gene: TRBJ2-7; v_gene: TRBV2; abundance: .; d_gene: TRBD1; CDR3nt: TGTGCCAGCAGTGAGAACAGGGGGCGGTACGAGCAGTACTTC; CDR3aa: CASSENRGRYEQYF
j_gene: TRBJ2-1; v_gene: TRBV30; abundance: .; d_gene: .; CDR3nt: TGTGCCTGGAGTGTACTAGGACTCTACAATGAGCAGTTCTTC; CDR3aa: CAWSVLGLYNEQFF
j_gene: TRBJ2-1; v_gene: TRBV19; abundance: .; d_gene: TRBD2; CDR3nt: TGTGCCAGTAGTAAGGTGGGGGGGTCCTACAATGAGCAGTTCTTC; CDR3aa: CASSKVGGSYNEQFF
j_gene: TRBJ2-6; v_gene: TRBV9; abundance: .; d_gene: TRBD1; CDR3nt: TGTGCCAGCAGTCCAGGGGGCGCGTTTGGGGCCAACGTCCTGACTTTC; CDR3aa: CASSPGGAFGANVLTF
j_gene: TRBJ1-5; v_gene: TRBV11-2; abundance: .; d_gene: TRBD1; CDR3nt: TGTGCCAGCAGCTCACAGGGGGGACAGCCCCAGCATTTT; CDR3aa: CASSSQGGQPQHF
j_gene: TRBJ2-5; v_gene: TRBV7-2; abundance: .; d_gene: TRBD2; CDR3nt: TGTGCCAGCAGCTTAGGGGCCACTAGCGGGGGGTCGGGAAAGACCCAGTACTTC; CDR3aa: CASSLGATSGGSGKTQYF
j_gene: TRBJ2-7; v_gene: TRBV11-2; abundance: few; d_gene: .; CDR3nt: TGTGCCAGCAGCTTAGGGTCAGGGGAAGTACGCTTC; CDR3aa: CASSLGSGEVRF
j_gene: TRBJ1-2; v_gene: TRBV6-5; abundance: .; d_gene: TRBD1; CDR3nt: TGTGCCACAAGACAAACAGGGGACGATGGCTACACCTTC; CDR3aa: CATRQTGDDGYTF
j_gene: TRBJ2-7; v_gene: TRBV10-1; abundance: .; d_gene: .; CDR3nt: TGCGCCAGCAGTGACCACGACAGAGACGAGCAGTACTTC; CDR3aa: CASSDHDRDEQYF
j_gene: TRBJ2-1; v_gene: TRBV27; abundance: .; d_gene: .; CDR3nt: TGTGCCACCCTTGGTGTGGGGGCGGGCTCCTACAATGAGCAGTTCTTC; CDR3aa: CATLGVGAGSYNEQFF